Sequencing of this T cell receptor (beta chain) was carried out in a study of blood T cell repertoires in COVID-19. The table came from immunoSEQ multiplex PCR; TCRdb's copy has only in-frame clones and leaves some out. Of hundreds of thousands of clones listed, roughly 90% are singletons. The V gene's germline CDR1 is MNHEY and CDR2 SVGAGI. The CDR3 length is 13 residues. V was cut by 3 bases and J by 2 bases, with 8 bases left in between. The chain recombines TRBV6-5 with TRBJ2-7; D gene unclear. Source material: PBMCs or T cells enriched from blood (not recorded which). The clonotype originates from a young woman who had recovered from COVID-19. The CDR3 DNA is TGTGCCAGCAGTTATTCCAGTACCTACGAGCAGTACTTC. Translated, it gives CASSYSSTYEQYF.